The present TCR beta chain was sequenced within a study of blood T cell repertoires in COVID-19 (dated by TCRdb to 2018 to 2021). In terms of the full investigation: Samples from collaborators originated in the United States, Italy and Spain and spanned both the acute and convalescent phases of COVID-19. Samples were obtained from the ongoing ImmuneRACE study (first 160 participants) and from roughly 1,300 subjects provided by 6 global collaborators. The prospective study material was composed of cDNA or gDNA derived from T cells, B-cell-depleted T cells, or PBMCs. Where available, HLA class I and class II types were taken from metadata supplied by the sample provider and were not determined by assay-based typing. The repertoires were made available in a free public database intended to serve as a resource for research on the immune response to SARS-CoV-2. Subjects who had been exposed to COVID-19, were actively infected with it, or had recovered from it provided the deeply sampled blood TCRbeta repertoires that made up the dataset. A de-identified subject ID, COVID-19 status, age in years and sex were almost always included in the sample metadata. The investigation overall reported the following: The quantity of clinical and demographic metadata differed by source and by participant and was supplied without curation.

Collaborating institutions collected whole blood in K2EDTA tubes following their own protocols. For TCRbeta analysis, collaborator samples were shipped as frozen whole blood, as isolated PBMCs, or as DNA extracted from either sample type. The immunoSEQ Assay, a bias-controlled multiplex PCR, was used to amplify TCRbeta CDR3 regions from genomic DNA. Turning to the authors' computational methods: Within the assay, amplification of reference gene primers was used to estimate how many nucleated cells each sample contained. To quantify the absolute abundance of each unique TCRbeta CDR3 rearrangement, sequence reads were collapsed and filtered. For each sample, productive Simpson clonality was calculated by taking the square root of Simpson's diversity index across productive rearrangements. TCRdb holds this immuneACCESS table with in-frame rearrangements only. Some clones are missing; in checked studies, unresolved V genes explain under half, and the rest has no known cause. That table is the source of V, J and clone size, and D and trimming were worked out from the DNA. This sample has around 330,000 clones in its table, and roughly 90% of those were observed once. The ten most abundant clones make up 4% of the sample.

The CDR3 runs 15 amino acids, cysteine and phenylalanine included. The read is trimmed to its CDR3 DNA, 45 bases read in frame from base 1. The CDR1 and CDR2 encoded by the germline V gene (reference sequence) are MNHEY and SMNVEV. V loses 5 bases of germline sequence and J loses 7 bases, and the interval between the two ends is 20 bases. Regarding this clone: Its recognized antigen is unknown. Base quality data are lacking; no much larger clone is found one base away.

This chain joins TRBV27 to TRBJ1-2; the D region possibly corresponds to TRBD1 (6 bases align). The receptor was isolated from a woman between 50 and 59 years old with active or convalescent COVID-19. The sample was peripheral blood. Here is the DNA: TGTGCCAGCAGTCTCAATGGGGGGGCTTCGGGTGGCTACACCTTC. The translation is CASSLNGGASGGYTF.